Listed below are T cell receptor beta chains from one sample, sequenced in a study of blood T cell repertoires in COVID-19. Method: immunoSEQ multiplex PCR; TCRdb's copy keeps in-frame clones and lacks some. This sample carries 100,000 to 150,000 clones, about 83% of them seen once, and the ten largest clones take around 2.1%. Input material: peripheral blood. The source is a woman aged 45-60 years with acute or convalescent COVID-19. CDR3s include the opening cysteine and the closing phenylalanine or tryptophan. D genes are given only for firm matches. Expanded clones are given a class, and other clones once, few, many or no size at all.

clone_size | j_call | v_call | d_call | cdr3_nt | cdr3_aa
- | TRBJ2-2 | TRBV11-3 | TRBD2 | TGTGCCAGCAGCTGGACTAGCGGGGGGTGGACCGGGGAGCTGTTTTTT | CASSWTSGGWTGELFF
- | TRBJ2-5 | TRBV29-1 | TRBD2 | TGCAGCGTTGGGAGCGGGGGTCAAGAGACCCAGTACTTC | CSVGSGGQETQYF
- | TRBJ1-2 | TRBV27 | TRBD1 | TGTGCCAGCAGAATCCGACAGGGCCCCTATGGCTACACCTTC | CASRIRQGPYGYTF
- | TRBJ1-1 | TRBV5-8 | - | TGTGCCAGCAACCTTATGACAGTAGACACTGAAGCTTTCTTT | CASNLMTVDTEAFF
- | TRBJ1-5 | TRBV19 | - | TGTGCCAGTGCGGAATCCTTAGGAGGGGTAATGGGGGCCCAGCATTTT | CASAESLGGVMGAQHF
- | TRBJ1-2 | TRBV6-2/TRBV6-3 | - | TGTGCCAGCAGTCACGGGACACTTTCTAACTATGGCTACACCTTC | CASSHGTLSNYGYTF
- | TRBJ2-1 | TRBV7-6 | TRBD2 | TGTGCCAGCAGCTCCGGGACTAGCGGGATCAATGAGCAGTTCTTC | CASSSGTSGINEQFF
- | TRBJ2-5 | TRBV18 | - | TGTGCCAGCTCACCACCGCGTAGCGGAACATACCAAGAGACCCAGTACTTC | CASSPPRSGTYQETQYF
- | TRBJ1-2 | TRBV18 | TRBD1 | TGTGCCAGCTCATCTCCGGGACAGGACTATGGCTACACCTTC | CASSSPGQDYGYTF
- | TRBJ2-1 | TRBV14 | TRBD2 | TGTGCCAGCAGCGCCTTGGTAGCGGGTCGACAGTTCTTC | CASSALVAGRQFF
- | TRBJ1-1 | TRBV5-5 | - | TGTGCCAGCAGCTGGAGGGGCCCGAACACTGAAGCTTTCTTT | CASSWRGPNTEAFF
- | TRBJ1-6 | TRBV7-9 | - | TGTGCCAGCAGCTTATCTCCCTCCGGTAGCTCCTATAATTCACCCCTCCACTTT | CASSLSPSGSSYNSPLHF
few | TRBJ2-1 | TRBV5-4 | TRBD2 | TGTGCCAGCAGCTCTACTAGCGGGAGTGTCTCCTACAATGAGCAGTTCTTC | CASSSTSGSVSYNEQFF
- | TRBJ2-7 | TRBV6-2/TRBV6-3 | TRBD2 | TGTGCCAGCAGTTACTCAAGCGGGAAGGCCTACGAGCAGTACTTC | CASSYSSGKAYEQYF
- | TRBJ1-4 | TRBV6-2/TRBV6-3 | TRBD1 | TGTGCCAGCAGTTACAAGGACAGGGAAAAACTGTTTTTT | CASSYKDREKLFF
- | TRBJ1-5 | TRBV18 | - | TGTGCCAGCTCAAAGGGGGTCGGGGCGGGCAGTCAGCCCCAGCATTTT | CASSKGVGAGSQPQHF
- | TRBJ1-3 | TRBV6-5 | TRBD1 | TGTGCCAGCAGTTTGGGACAGGGGGCTTGGCGAAACACCATATATTTT | CASSLGQGAWRNTIYF
few | TRBJ1-2 | TRBV29-1 | - | TGCAGCGTTGAAAACCGGGAGGGTGGCTACACCTTC | CSVENREGGYTF
few | TRBJ2-3 | TRBV5-1 | - | TGCGCCAGCAGCTTGGTTCAGGGAAGCACAGATACGCAGTATTTT | CASSLVQGSTDTQYF
- | TRBJ1-2 | TRBV25-1 | - | TGTGCCAGCAGTGGCCCGGCGGTCTATGGCTACACCTTC | CASSGPAVYGYTF
- | TRBJ2-7 | TRBV5-1 | - | TGCGCCAGCAGTCTGGCGGCGGGCGCCGGGTACGAGCAGTACTTC | CASSLAAGAGYEQYF
- | TRBJ1-5 | TRBV19 | TRBD1 | TGTGCCAGTAGTATAGTACGGGGGACAGGGAGACGGCCCCAGCATTTT | CASSIVRGTGRRPQHF
- | TRBJ2-4 | TRBV7-9 | - | TGTGCCAGCAGCCGGGAACAGGGTAACATTCAGTACTTC | CASSREQGNIQYF
few | TRBJ2-7 | TRBV6-1 | - | TGTGCCAGCAGTGAAAATTACGCAGGGGTCTCCTACGAGCAGTACTTC | CASSENYAGVSYEQYF
- | TRBJ2-2 | TRBV4-1 | - | TGCGCCAGCAGCCAAGATGGGGCGGGGCGGGGGGAGCTGTTTTTT | CASSQDGAGRGELFF
- | TRBJ2-3 | TRBV7-2 | TRBD2 | TGTGCCAGCAGTCTAGCGGAGGGTCACACAGATACGCAGTATTTT | CASSLAEGHTDTQYF
- | TRBJ2-1 | TRBV24-1 | TRBD2 | TGTGCCACCAGTGATAGAGCGGGGATATCCTCAATTGAGCAGTTCTTC | CATSDRAGISSIEQFF
- | TRBJ1-2 | TRBV7-2 | TRBD1 | TGTGCCAGCAGCTTAGAACAGGGGTCCGGCTATGGCTACACCTTC | CASSLEQGSGYGYTF
- | TRBJ1-1 | TRBV4-3 | - | TGCGCCAGCAGCCCCCAGGCAGTGAACACTGAAGCTTTCTTT | CASSPQAVNTEAFF
- | TRBJ1-1 | TRBV7-9 | TRBD1 | TGTGCCAGCAGCACCCAAACAGGGGGCGCTGGATCCACTGAAGCTTTCTTT | CASSTQTGGAGSTEAFF
- | TRBJ2-2 | TRBV19 | TRBD1 | TGTGCCAGTAGTCCCCGGACAGGTTTTAGCGGGGAGCTGTTTTTT | CASSPRTGFSGELFF
once | TRBJ2-5 | TRBV7-9 | - | TGTGCCAGCAGCTTAGCAGCGGTCAAAGAGACCCAGTACTTC | CASSLAAVKETQYF
- | TRBJ2-7 | TRBV6-6 | TRBD2 | TGTGCCAGCAGGCCTCTAGCGGGGTTTAGCGAGCAGTACTTC | CASRPLAGFSEQYF
- | TRBJ2-5 | TRBV7-2 | TRBD2 | TGTGCCAGCAGCACCTCTAGCGGGACCCGGGAGACCCAGTACTTC | CASSTSSGTRETQYF
- | TRBJ1-2 | TRBV27 | - | TGTGCCAGCAGTTTATTCGGCCCGACAGACTATGGCTACACCTTC | CASSLFGPTDYGYTF
- | TRBJ1-2 | TRBV12-3/TRBV12-4 | - | TGTGCCAGCAGTCGGCAGGGTTCTGGCTACACCTTC | CASSRQGSGYTF
few | TRBJ2-2 | TRBV18 | TRBD1 | TGTGCCAGCTCACCACCGGGACAGGGTGGGACCGGGGAGCTGTTTTTT | CASSPPGQGGTGELFF